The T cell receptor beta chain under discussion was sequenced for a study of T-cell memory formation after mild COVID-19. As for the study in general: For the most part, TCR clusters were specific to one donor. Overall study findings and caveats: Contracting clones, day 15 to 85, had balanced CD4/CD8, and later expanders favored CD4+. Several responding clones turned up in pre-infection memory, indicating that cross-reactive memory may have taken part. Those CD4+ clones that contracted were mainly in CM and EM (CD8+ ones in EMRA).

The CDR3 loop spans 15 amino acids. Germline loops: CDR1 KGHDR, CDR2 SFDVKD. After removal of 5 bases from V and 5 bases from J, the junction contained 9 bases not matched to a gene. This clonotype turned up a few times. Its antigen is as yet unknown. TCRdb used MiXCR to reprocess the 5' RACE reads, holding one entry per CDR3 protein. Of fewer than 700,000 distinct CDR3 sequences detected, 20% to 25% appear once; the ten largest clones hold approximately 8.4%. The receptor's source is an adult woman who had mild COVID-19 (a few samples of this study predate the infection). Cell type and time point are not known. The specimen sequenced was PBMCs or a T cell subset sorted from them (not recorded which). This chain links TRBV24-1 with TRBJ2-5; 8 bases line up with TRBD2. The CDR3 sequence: CATSAQAGVSETQYF. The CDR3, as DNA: TGTGCCACCAGTGCACAAGCGGGAGTTTCGGAGACCCAGTACTTC.